The 21 T cell receptor beta chains in this list originate from one sample, sequenced in a study of OX40 agonist ivuxolimab in advanced cancers. Produced via immunoSEQ multiplex PCR; TCRdb's table is partial and in-frame only. The table lists 50,000 to 75,000 clones, approximately 84% of them singletons. The sequencing here drew on CD4+ or CD8+ T cells sorted from blood, taken in a trial of the OX40 agonist ivuxolimab. These receptors were taken from an adult with an advanced solid tumor such as melanoma, head and neck, liver or kidney cancer.

The rearrangement links TRBV7-9 to TRBJ1-1; TRBD1 might be the D (5 bases). Trimming left V 5 bases short and J 0 bases short, with 7 bases between. Germline V lookup: CDR1 SEHNR, CDR2 FQNEAQ (reference sequence). The length of the CDR3 is 13 residues. DNA for the CDR3: TGTGCCAGCAGCAGAGGGGTGAACACTGAAGCTTTCTTT. This codes for CASSRGVNTEAFF.

The V and J genes are TRBV27 and TRBJ2-4; D is ambiguous. Between the trimmed V and J ends, which lost 4 bases and 0 bases, there was a span of 10 bases. This CDR3 region has 15 residues. Looked up from germline, CDR1 is MNHEY and CDR2 is SMNVEV (reference sequence). Written as DNA, the CDR3 is TGTGCCAGCAGTTCCTCGAGTCTAGCCAAAAACATTCAGTACTTC. Protein product: CASSSSSLAKNIQYF.

The chain couples TRBV18 to TRBJ2-5; 7 bases line up with TRBD1. The CDR3 spans 15 residues. Losses at the gene ends were 5 bases for V and 2 bases for J; bases not matched to a gene: 8. The germline gives CDR1 KGHSH, CDR2 LQKENI. The CDR3: CASSRDSDVQETQYF. In DNA form, the CDR3 reads TGTGCCAGCTCAAGGGACAGCGACGTACAAGAGACCCAGTACTTC. Looking up the rest from reference TRBV18 and TRBJ2-5 gives the full variable domain: NAGVMQNPRHLVRRRGQEARLRCSPMKGHSHVYWYRQLPEEGLKFMVYLQKENIIDESGMPKERFSAEFPKEGPSILRIQQVVRGDSAAYFCASSRDSDVQETQYFGPGTRLLVL.

The chain is built from TRBV9 and TRBJ1-2, with 9 bases lining up with TRBD1. V was pared by 0 bases and J by 5 bases, with 17 bases of the junction left unmatched. The CDR3 covers 19 residues. The germline V gene has CDR1 SGDLS and CDR2 YYNGEE. This chain's CDR3 is CASSVEGGQGIRGGYGYTF. The CDR3 DNA is TGTGCCAGCAGCGTAGAGGGGGGACAGGGCATTCGAGGAGGGTATGGCTACACCTTC.

The chain recombines TRBV4-1 with TRBJ2-7, with D unclear. The V and J ends lost 1 base and 0 bases respectively, with 10 bases between them. In germline, CDR1 is MGHRA, CDR2 YSYEKL. The CDR3 spans 15 residues. This chain's CDR3 is CASSQAWPSSYEQYF. In DNA, the CDR3 is TGCGCCAGCAGCCAAGCCTGGCCTAGCTCCTACGAGCAGTACTTC.

This clone was found a few times. The rearrangement links TRBV5-5 to TRBJ1-2; TRBD1 is a possible D gene (6 bases). CDR3 length: 15 residues. Germline V lookup: CDR1 SGHKS, CDR2 YYEKEE (reference sequence). The germline V and J ends were trimmed by 2 bases and 5 bases, with 16 bases remaining between them. The CDR3 DNA is TGTGCCAGCAGCTTACAGGGATCGCCACAATATGGCTACACCTTC. Protein: CASSLQGSPQYGYTF.

V and J are TRBV30 and TRBJ2-1; TRBD2 matches at 7 bases. After removal of 8 bases from V and 2 bases from J, the junction contained 15 bases not matched to a gene. CDR3 length: 16 amino acids. Germline-derived CDR1 and CDR2 are GTSNPN and SVGIG (reference sequence). CDR3 protein: CAGGASGGTPYNEQFF. Here the CDR3 DNA reads TGTGCCGGAGGGGCATCGGGAGGTACGCCCTACAATGAGCAGTTCTTC.

The J gene is TRBJ1-3, the V gene TRBV5-1; D not resolved. This CDR3 has 15 residues. Germline V gene sequence: CDR1 SGHRS, CDR2 YFSETQ. V was trimmed by 4 bases and J by 4 bases, leaving 15 bases between them. The CDR3 coding sequence is TGCGCCAGCAGCGCGGGCTTGTCCCCCGGAAACACCATATATTTT. Translated, it gives CASSAGLSPGNTIYF.

By sample fraction, this clone is medium-sized. The chain is built from TRBV11-2 and TRBJ1-3, with D uncertain. The germline V gene encodes CDR1 SGHAT and CDR2 FQNNGV. V lost 2 bases to trimming and J lost 0 bases, with 8 bases between them. This CDR3 has 15 residues. The CDR3 DNA follows: TGTGCCAGCAGCTTAAAGACTTACTCTGGAAACACCATATATTTT. Translated: CASSLKTYSGNTIYF.

The chain's CDR3 is CASTRTVSYEQYF. The DNA for the CDR3 is TGTGCCAGCACCCGGACAGTTTCCTACGAGCAGTACTTC. V and J are TRBV2 and TRBJ2-7; D is possibly TRBD1 (6 bases). Germline V gives CDR1 SNHLY, CDR2 FYNNEI. V was cut by 7 bases and J by 1 base, with 11 bases left in between. The CDR3 spans 13 residues.

V and J are TRBV7-9 and TRBJ2-3; D is undetermined. V lost 5 bases and J lost 6, with 15 bases in between. From germline, CDR1 is SEHNR and CDR2 FQNEAQ (reference sequence). The CDR3 has 14 residues. The DNA of the CDR3 is TGTGCCAGCAGCCCCTGGGGTATCGCGGATACGCAGTATTTT. The encoded protein is CASSPWGIADTQYF.

J is TRBJ2-7 and V is TRBV18, with 12 bases fitting TRBD2. Germline lookup yields CDR1 KGHSH and CDR2 LQKENI. The CDR3 runs to 16 residues. V was clipped by 3 bases and J by 1 base; unmatched bases: 4. The CDR3 reads CASSPTSGGLSYEQYF. The CDR3, as DNA: TGTGCCAGCTCACCGACTAGCGGGGGCCTGTCCTACGAGCAGTACTTC.

The genes are TRBV6-5 and TRBJ1-1, with 8 bases identical to TRBD1. CDR1 and CDR2 (germline): MNHEY, SVGAGI. The ends lost 6 bases at V and 4 bases at J; junction bases unmatched: 7. This CDR3 has 14 residues. The CDR3 spells CASRWHRGFTEAFF. The CDR3 DNA reads TGTGCCAGCAGATGGCACAGGGGGTTCACTGAAGCTTTCTTT.

The chain has TRBV5-8 and TRBJ1-1, with D perhaps matching TRBD1 (6 bases). CDR3 length: 17 amino acids. Looked up from germline, CDR1 is SGHTS and CDR2 is YDEGEE. Trimming shortened V by 3 bases and J by 0 bases, and 18 bases separated the two germline ends. CDR3 protein: CASSWGFAGDLNTEAFF. CDR3 DNA sequence: TGTGCCAGCAGCTGGGGTTTTGCAGGGGACTTGAACACTGAAGCTTTCTTT. Complete variable domain (other parts from reference TRBV5-8 and TRBJ1-1): EAGVTQSPTHLIKTRGQQATLRCSPISGHTSVYWYQQALGLGLQFLLWYDEGEERNRGNFPPRFSGRQFPNYSSELNVNALELEDSALYLCASSWGFAGDLNTEAFFGQGTRLTVV.

V is TRBV28 and J is TRBJ1-2; weak D call: TRBD1 (6 bases). This CDR3 is built from 13 residues. The V and J ends lost 2 bases and 4 bases respectively, with 8 bases between them. From germline, CDR1 is MDHEN and CDR2 SYDVKM. CDR3 in amino acids: CASSLEGVYGYTF. CDR3 nucleotide sequence: TGTGCCAGCAGTTTAGAGGGGGTCTATGGCTACACCTTC.

The V and J genes are TRBV7-9 and TRBJ1-2; D is unresolved. The germline V and J ends were trimmed by 1 base and 8 bases, with 8 bases remaining between them. The CDR3 extends over 12 amino acids. The germline V gene has CDR1 SEHNR and CDR2 FQNEAQ (reference sequence). CDR3 in amino acids: CASSLEQTGYTF. For the CDR3, the DNA is TGTGCCAGCAGCTTAGAGCAGACCGGCTACACCTTC.

J is TRBJ2-5 and V is TRBV5-4; 8 bases map to TRBD1. CDR3 length: 15 residues. V lost 0 bases and J lost 4; bases outside the gene matches: 5. Germline CDR1 is SGHNT and CDR2 is YYREEE (reference sequence). CDR3 in DNA: TGTGCCAGCAGCTTGGAAGGGACAGGAGCAGAGACCCAGTACTTC. Protein: CASSLEGTGAETQYF.

This chain joins TRBV5-6 and TRBJ2-5; 8 bases match TRBD1. Germline-derived CDR1 and CDR2 are SGHDT and YYEEEE. This CDR3 contains 15 residues. The ends lost 3 bases at V and 1 base at J; junction bases unmatched: 5. The CDR3: CASSWRTGGQETQYF. CDR3 in DNA: TGTGCCAGCAGCTGGCGTACAGGGGGCCAAGAGACCCAGTACTTC. Drawing the rest from reference TRBV5-6 and TRBJ2-5, the complete variable domain is DAGVTQSPTHLIKTRGQQVTLRCSPKSGHDTVSWYQQALGQGPQFIFQYYEEEERQRGNFPDRFSGHQFPNYSSELNVNALLLGDSALYLCASSWRTGGQETQYFGPGTRLLVL.

The gene calls are TRBV5-1 and TRBJ1-1; 7 bases match TRBD1. This CDR3 has 13 amino acids. V was clipped by 4 bases and J by 4 bases; unmatched bases: 4. Germline values: CDR1 SGHRS, CDR2 YFSETQ. The CDR3 loop is CASSTQGSTEAFF. The CDR3 nucleotides read TGCGCCAGCAGCACACAGGGGAGCACTGAAGCTTTCTTT.

The rearrangement uses TRBV5-1 and TRBJ1-3, with a possible D match to TRBD1 (5 bases). The CDR3 extends over 17 amino acids. Deletions cut 0 bases from V and 0 bases from J, with 13 bases between. Germline values: CDR1 SGHRS, CDR2 YFSETQ. CDR3 in amino acids: CASSLAGVKNSGNTIYF. Here the CDR3 DNA reads TGCGCCAGCAGCTTGGCGGGGGTTAAAAACTCTGGAAACACCATATATTTT.

V and J are TRBV5-5 and TRBJ1-5, with D hard to call. This CDR3 is 14 amino acids long. From germline, CDR1 is SGHKS and CDR2 YYEKEE (reference sequence). Trimming removed 5 bases from V and 1 base from J, with 10 bases in between. CDR3 amino acids: CASSQIPSNQPQHF. The CDR3 bases are TGTGCCAGCAGTCAAATTCCGAGCAATCAGCCCCAGCATTTT.